These 21 T cell receptor beta chains came from one sample sequenced in a study of cytotoxic CD8 clonotypes in ibrutinib-treated CLL. Using immunoSEQ multiplex PCR, the repertoire was profiled, and TCRdb retains in-frame clones only, with some absent. The sample records approximately 330,000 clones, more than 65% being singletons. The sample in question was PBMCs, obtained before ibrutinib treatment. The receptors here all came from a human donor with chronic lymphocytic leukemia.

The rearrangement links TRBV4-2 to TRBJ2-5, with 7 bases matching TRBD2. Germline CDR1 reads LGHNA; CDR2 reads YNFKEQ. This CDR3 spans 16 amino acids. V was clipped by 1 base and J by 2 bases; unmatched bases: 7. The CDR3 sequence is CASSQVSSGPQETQYF. The DNA of the CDR3 is TGTGCCAGCAGCCAAGTTTCTAGCGGACCTCAAGAGACCCAGTACTTC.

The CDR3 spells CASSLDSGSSYNEQFF. In nucleotides, the CDR3 is TGTGCCAGCAGCCTGGATAGCGGGAGCTCCTACAATGAGCAGTTCTTC. The chain is built from TRBV4-2 and TRBJ2-1; 9 bases map to TRBD2. With V trimmed by 4 bases and J by 0 bases, 4 bases remained unmatched. The CDR3 contains 16 residues. Germline V gene sequence: CDR1 LGHNA, CDR2 YNFKEQ.

The chain recombines TRBV29-1 with TRBJ2-1, with D unresolved. The CDR3 runs 12 residues. Trimming took 1 base from V and 12 from J, leaving 13 bases between them. Germline values: CDR1 SQVTM, CDR2 ANQGSEA. CDR3 DNA: TGCAGCGTTGAAGCAAGTCGGCCGAGGCAGTTCTTC. It specifies CSVEASRPRQFF.

CDR3 sequence: CASGPGTPNIQYF. Written as DNA, the CDR3 is TGTGCTAGTGGCCCCGGGACACCAAACATTCAGTACTTC. The V call is TRBV12-5, the J call TRBJ2-4; possible D gene TRBD1, 6 bases. CDR1 LGHNT and CDR2 FRNRAP come from the germline V gene. The CDR3 consists of 13 residues. Trimming stripped 6 bases from V and 6 bases from J, with 12 bases between.

The chain employs TRBV18 and TRBJ1-4, with 9 bases lining up with TRBD1. Germline lookup yields CDR1 KGHSH and CDR2 LQKENI. The CDR3 is 13 residues long. The V gene end was trimmed by 6 bases and the J gene end by 8 bases; junction bases not matched to a gene: 4. The chain's CDR3 is CASSRDRDEKLFF. Written as DNA, the CDR3 is TGTGCCAGCTCCAGGGACAGGGACGAAAAACTGTTTTTT.

V and J are TRBV27 and TRBJ2-5; 8 bases agree with TRBD1. The CDR3 length is 15 residues. J lost 2 bases, V lost 5 bases, and 7 bases had no gene match. Germline CDR1 reads MNHEY; CDR2 reads SMNVEV (reference sequence). The CDR3 region has the DNA TGTGCCAGCAGTCGGAGACAGGGGTGGCAAGAGACCCAGTACTTC. Residues: CASSRRQGWQETQYF.

Of note for this clone: The junction departs from germline at one end; a sequencing error may be responsible. The CDR3 bases are TGTGCCAGCCCCACATATACGCAGTATTTT. It encodes CASPTYTQYF. This chain connects TRBV18 to TRBJ2-3; no clear D. The CDR3 length is 10 residues. Germline loops: CDR1 KGHSH, CDR2 LQKENI.

V usage is TRBV5-1 and J usage is TRBJ2-7, with D perhaps TRBD1 (6 bases). The CDR3 contains 16 residues. The germline V gene encodes CDR1 SGHRS and CDR2 YFSETQ. Trimming took 4 bases from V and 6 from J, leaving 23 bases between them. In DNA form, the CDR3 reads TGCGCCAGCAGCCTCGGACAGACCGGGACCTCTACCGAGCAGTACTTC. Its protein product is CASSLGQTGTSTEQYF.

The rearrangement joins TRBV9 to TRBJ2-7, with 7 nucleotides matching TRBD2. The germline V gene has CDR1 SGDLS and CDR2 YYNGEE. The CDR3 is 15 amino acids. V was pared by 3 bases and J by 2 bases, with 8 bases of the junction left unmatched. CDR3 nucleotide sequence: TGTGCCAGCAGCGCAGGTGGGAGGGCGGCCTACGAGCAGTACTTC. As protein: CASSAGGRAAYEQYF.

This chain links TRBV27 with TRBJ2-7, with 7 bases fitting TRBD1. The CDR3 runs 14 residues. CDR1 and CDR2 (germline): MNHEY, SMNVEV (reference sequence). V shed 4 bases, J shed 3 bases, and the junction held 6 bases outside the gene matches. The CDR3 sequence: CASSSHRDSYEQYF. The CDR3 bases are TGTGCCAGCAGTTCCCACCGGGACAGCTACGAGCAGTACTTC.

The rearrangement links TRBV11-2 to TRBJ2-1, with 7 nucleotides matching TRBD1. Per the germline V gene, CDR1 is SGHAT and CDR2 is FQNNGV. The CDR3 consists of 13 residues. Losses at the gene ends were 2 bases for V and 12 bases for J; bases not matched to a gene: 7. The CDR3 region has the DNA TGTGCCAGCAGCTTATACAGGGGTAAGGGGCAGTTCTTC. Amino acid sequence: CASSLYRGKGQFF.

This clone has only one observation. The V gene is TRBV5-4, the J gene TRBJ2-5; 10 nucleotides align to TRBD2. With V trimmed by 4 bases and J by 4 bases, 7 bases remained unmatched. The CDR3 contains 15 residues. CDR1 and CDR2 (germline): SGHNT, YYREEE (reference sequence). The CDR3 DNA reads TGTGCCAGCAGCCCGCTAGCGGGAGTCAGAGAGACCCAGTACTTC. Translation gives CASSPLAGVRETQYF.

This clone was counted a few times. This rearrangement joins TRBV4-3 to TRBJ2-1; TRBD2 matches at 7 bases. J lost 6 bases, V lost 0 bases, and 11 bases had no gene match. The CDR3 is 17 amino acids. Germline values: CDR1 LGHNA, CDR2 YSLEER. The CDR3 sequence is CASSQDYWSGTFNEQFF. DNA of the CDR3: TGCGCCAGCAGCCAAGATTATTGGAGCGGGACCTTCAATGAGCAGTTCTTC.

V usage is TRBV18 and J usage is TRBJ2-1; tentative D call: TRBD2 (6 bases). Trimming cost V 7 bases and J 4 bases, with 14 bases left between them. Germline CDR1 KGHSH, CDR2 LQKENI. The CDR3 length is 14 residues. DNA for the CDR3: TGTGCCAGCTTTGAGGCGGGAACGTACAATGAGCAGTTCTTC. It specifies CASFEAGTYNEQFF.

This clone was seen a few times. V and J are TRBV10-3 and TRBJ1-1; D unresolved. The germline V and J ends were trimmed by 0 bases and 2 bases, with 7 bases remaining between them. Germline CDR1 ENHRY, CDR2 SYGVKD. CDR3 length equals 14 residues. CDR3 in DNA: TGTGCCATCAGTGAGTCGATTAGCAACACTGAAGCTTTCTTT. Translated, it gives CAISESISNTEAFF.

The gene calls are TRBV11-2 and TRBJ2-7; 7 nucleotides line up with TRBD1. The CDR3 covers 17 residues. Germline V CDR1 and CDR2: SGHAT, FQNNGV. V was clipped by 1 base and J by 4 bases; unmatched bases: 13. The CDR3 region has the DNA TGTGCCAGCAGCTTAGTACTATACCGGGACAGCTGGTACGAGCAGTACTTC. Translating it yields CASSLVLYRDSWYEQYF.

The chain links TRBV5-6 to TRBJ2-7; D is ambiguous. Germline V gene lookup returns CDR1 SGHDT and CDR2 YYEEEE. Trimming took 3 bases from V and 0 from J, leaving 10 bases between them. The CDR3 consists of 14 residues. CDR3 region: CASSSLRNSYEQYF. In DNA, the CDR3 is TGTGCCAGCAGCTCACTTCGGAACTCCTACGAGCAGTACTTC.

This chain links TRBV6-4 with TRBJ1-1; 11 bases are a match to TRBD1. There are 13 residues in the CDR3. CDR1 MRHNA and CDR2 SNTAGT come from the germline V gene. The J segment lost 4 bases and the V segment lost 10 bases, leaving 5 bases of the junction unmatched. The CDR3 nucleotides are TGTGCCACTAGGGGGACAGGGGGCACTGAAGCTTTCTTT. This codes for CATRGTGGTEAFF.

The rearrangement joins TRBV30 to TRBJ1-5, with D hard to call. V was cut by 1 base and J by 4 bases, with 17 bases left in between. The CDR3 extends over 16 amino acids. Per germline, CDR1 GTSNPN and CDR2 SVGIG (reference sequence). The CDR3 bases are TGTGCCTGGAGTGAGGGAGTTATACTGCTGAATCAGCCCCAGCATTTT. Its protein is CAWSEGVILLNQPQHF.

The chain couples TRBV7-8 to TRBJ2-5, with 7 bases lining up with TRBD2. CDR3 length: 14 amino acids. V was clipped by 2 bases and J by 8 bases; unmatched bases: 8. Per the germline V gene, CDR1 is SGHVS and CDR2 is FQNEAQ. The CDR3 DNA follows: TGTGCCAGCAGCTTATCTCCCCAGCGGGAAACCCAGTACTTC. Protein product: CASSLSPQRETQYF.

The chain employs TRBV5-4 and TRBJ1-2, with a possible D match to TRBD1 (5 bases). The length of the CDR3 is 13 residues. V was clipped by 3 bases and J by 3 bases, with 9 bases between them. Germline CDR1 is SGHNT and CDR2 is YYREEE (reference sequence). The CDR3, as DNA: TGTGCCAGCAGCTCAACGGGGGACTATGGCTACACCTTC. As protein: CASSSTGDYGYTF.